The clone carrying this T cell receptor beta chain was observed a few times. Antigen: not known. The authors ran a second PCR of about 6 to 12 cycles using a sample-barcoded 5' primer and a J-beta primer mix. Sequencing of every sample gave 2.5 million or more CDR3-containing paired-end reads. One entry per CDR3 protein results from TCRdb running MiXCR on the 5' RACE reads. This sample has 1.5 million or so distinct CDR3 sequences, with less than 45% found just once. This sample was taken from a study of blood T cells in healthy people across ages. Study-wide results and limits: Per million T cells, the diversity of TCR beta decreased roughly linearly as age advanced.

The V gene's germline CDR1 is MGHRA and CDR2 YSYEKL. This CDR3 has 16 residues. Sequencing was carried out using blood. The receptor was isolated from a young woman in good health. J is TRBJ2-1 and V is TRBV4-1; D perhaps matches TRBD2 (6 bases). The DNA end lines up better with TRBJ2-7; the J call may be wrong. The CDR3 DNA follows: TGCGCCAGCAGCCCGCTCGGGGGTAAGTCCTACAATGAGCAGTACTTC. Amino acids: CASSPLGGKSYNEQYF.